This TCR beta chain was captured in a study of blood T cell repertoires in COVID-19. About the research overall: Samples representing acute and convalescent COVID-19 were sourced from the United States, Italy and Spain.

Trimming left V 0 bases short and J 5 bases short, with 10 bases between. There are 14 residues in the CDR3. The germline V gene encodes CDR1 SGHVS and CDR2 FQNEAQ. Generated by immunoSEQ multiplex PCR, the TCRdb table keeps only in-frame clones and is missing some. The table records about 250,000 clones, less than 90% of them present only once. This sequence was found in a woman between 50 and 59 years old who had recovered from COVID-19. The chain is built from TRBV7-8 and TRBJ2-5; D is possibly TRBD1 (5 bases). The specimen was PBMCs or T cells enriched from blood (not recorded which). CDR3 DNA: TGTGCCAGCAGCTTAGCAAGGGGAAGGGAGACCCAGTACTTC. Protein product: CASSLARGRETQYF.